One sample yielded the 10 T cell receptor beta chains listed below, sequenced in a study of human T cells and chemical hapten exposure. TCRdb itself ran the 5' RACE reads through MiXCR, one entry per CDR3 protein. The table has 130,000 or so distinct CDR3 sequences, 4.1% seen once. Unseparated into fractions, whole blood served as the source from which total RNA was extracted. These receptors were obtained from a female donor in good health.

The chain links TRBV21-1 to TRBJ1-2. TRBV21-1 counts as a pseudogene. This CDR3 has 18 amino acids. The CDR3 reads CASSNSDVAGKRDDGYTF. CDR3 in DNA: TGTGCCAGCAGCAATTCGGACGTGGCGGGGAAACGGGACGATGGCTACACCTTC.

This clonotype was seen only a few times. The chain couples TRBV13 to TRBJ2-3, with 13 bases matching TRBD2. J lost 0 bases, V lost 7 bases, and 19 bases had no gene match. The CDR3 covers 21 residues. Germline V gene sequence: CDR1 PRHDT, CDR2 FYEKMQ (reference sequence). The CDR3 reads CASTSTFGLAGDPVSTDTQYF. DNA of the CDR3: TGTGCCAGCACCTCCACCTTTGGACTAGCGGGGGACCCTGTTAGCACAGATACGCAGTATTTT.

This clonotype was observed many times. The genes are TRBV11-2 and TRBJ2-1; TRBD2 matches at 10 bases. The CDR3 runs 16 residues. Per germline, CDR1 SGHAT and CDR2 FQNNGV. J was trimmed by 4 bases and V by 2 bases; bases with no gene match: 5. CDR3 coding DNA: TGTGCCAGCAGCTTAATAGCGGGGGGCCAATACAATGAGCAGTTCTTC. It encodes CASSLIAGGQYNEQFF.

This clonotype was seen repeatedly, ten times or more. A single base separates this from a much larger clone, so it may be a read error. The chain couples TRBV4-1 to TRBJ2-3; 9 nucleotides agree with TRBD2. Losses at the gene ends were 0 bases for V and 6 bases for J; bases not matched to a gene: 4. The CDR3 totals 15 residues. Germline V lookup: CDR1 MGHRA, CDR2 YSYEKL. CDR3 residues: CASSQDTLAGDTQYF. Here the CDR3 DNA reads TGCGCCAGCAGCCAAGATACGCTAGCGGGGGATACGCAGTATTTT.

This clonotype was counted at least ten times. The chain carries TRBV6-2 or TRBV6-3 and TRBJ1-1, with D possibly matching TRBD1 (6 bases). CDR3 size: 12 residues. Trimming pared 1 base from V and 9 bases from J, leaving 9 bases between. Germline assignment: CDR1 MNHEY and CDR2 SVGEGT. The CDR3 reads CASSYLGTKAFF. The CDR3 bases are TGTGCCAGCAGTTACTTGGGGACAAAAGCTTTCTTT.

Many counts were recorded for this clonotype. The rearrangement uses TRBV12-3 or TRBV12-4 and TRBJ2-7, with 7 nucleotides matching TRBD2. V shed 3 bases and J 6 bases; nucleotides not matched to a gene: 5. The CDR3 has 13 amino acids. As DNA, the CDR3 is TGTGCCAGCAGTTTGGGGGGGTTAGGCGAGCAGTACTTC. Translating it yields CASSLGGLGEQYF.

This clonotype was recorded many times. The CDR3 DNA reads TGTGCCAGCAGCTTAGGAACCCTTCCCACAGATACGCAGTATTTT. Translating it yields CASSLGTLPTDTQYF. The chain links TRBV11-2 to TRBJ2-3; the D is unclear. The CDR3 loop spans 15 amino acids. The germline CDR1 and CDR2 sequences are SGHAT and FQNNGV. V lost 1 base to trimming and J lost 2 bases, with 10 bases between them.

This clonotype was counted at least ten times. The gene calls are TRBV5-1 and TRBJ2-5, with a tentative D call TRBD2 (6 bases). Germline assignment: CDR1 SGHRS and CDR2 YFSETQ. Trimming pared 4 bases from V and 0 bases from J, leaving 13 bases between. The length of the CDR3 is 15 residues. CDR3 DNA: TGCGCCAGCAGCCCAGACAGCGGGTACCAAGAGACCCAGTACTTC. Protein: CASSPDSGYQETQYF.

This clonotype was found many times. The chain joins TRBV20-1 to TRBJ1-5; 7 nucleotides agree with TRBD1. This CDR3 has 16 residues. Germline V lookup: CDR1 DFQATT, CDR2 SNEGSKA (reference sequence). Germline trimming cut 5 bases from V and 0 bases from J; bases unmatched to any gene: 10. As DNA, the CDR3 is TGCAGTGCTTTGGTTCCAGGGGGATATAGCAATCAGCCCCAGCATTTT. It translates to CSALVPGGYSNQPQHF.

This clonotype was observed at least ten times. The rearrangement links TRBV10-3 to TRBJ2-1; 8 positions match TRBD2. Germline trimming cut 4 bases from V and 3 bases from J; bases unmatched to any gene: 8. The CDR3 spans 16 residues. Germline lookup yields CDR1 ENHRY and CDR2 SYGVKD. This chain's CDR3 is CAISVIAGKIYNEQFF. The CDR3, as DNA: TGTGCCATCAGTGTGATAGCGGGGAAAATCTACAATGAGCAGTTCTTC.